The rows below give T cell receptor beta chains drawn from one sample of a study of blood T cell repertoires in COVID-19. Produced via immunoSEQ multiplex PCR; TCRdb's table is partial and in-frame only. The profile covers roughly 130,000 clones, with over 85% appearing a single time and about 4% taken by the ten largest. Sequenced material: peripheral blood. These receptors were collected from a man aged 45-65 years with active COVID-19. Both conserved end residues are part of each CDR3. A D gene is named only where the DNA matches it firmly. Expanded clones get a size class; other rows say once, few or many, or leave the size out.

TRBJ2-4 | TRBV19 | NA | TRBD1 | TGTGCCAGTAGGGAAACAGGGGGCAGTGACATTCAGTACTTC | CASRETGGSDIQYF
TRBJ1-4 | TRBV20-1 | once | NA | TGCAGTGCTAGTGACTCAACTAATGAAAAACTGTTTTTT | CSASDSTNEKLFF
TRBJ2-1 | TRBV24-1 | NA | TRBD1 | TGTGCCACCAGTGACTATACAGGGGTAAGCGAGCAGTTCTTC | CATSDYTGVSEQFF
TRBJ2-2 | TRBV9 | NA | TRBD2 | TGTGCCAGCAGCCCCAGGGGCGCGGGGGGGGCGGCCGGGGAGCTGTTTTTT | CASSPRGAGGAAGELFF
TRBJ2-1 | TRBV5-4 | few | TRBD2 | TGTGCCAGCAGCTCCGGGACTAGCGGGGGGGCTGGGGAGCAGTTCTTC | CASSSGTSGGAGEQFF
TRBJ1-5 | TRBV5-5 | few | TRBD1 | TGTGCCAGCAGCTTGGTAGTTGGACAGGGTAATCAGCCCCAGCATTTT | CASSLVVGQGNQPQHF
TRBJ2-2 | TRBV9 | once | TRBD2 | TGTGCCAGCAGCGGTGCCGGGGGGGCCGTCGGGGAGCTGTTTTTT | CASSGAGGAVGELFF
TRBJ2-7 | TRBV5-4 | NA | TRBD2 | TGTGCCAGCAGCTTGACTAGCGGGGACTACGAGCAGTACTTC | CASSLTSGDYEQYF
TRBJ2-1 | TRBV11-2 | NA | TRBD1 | TGTGCCAGCAGCTTAGAATTAACAGGGGGAAGGAACAATGAGCAGTTCTTC | CASSLELTGGRNNEQFF
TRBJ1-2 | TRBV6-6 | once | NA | TGTGCCAGCAGTTACCGCTCTAATCCTAACTATGGCTACACCTTC | CASSYRSNPNYGYTF
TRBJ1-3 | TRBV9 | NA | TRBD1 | TGTGCCAGCAGCGTAGGAACAGGGGGAATTCTAGGAAACACCATATATTTT | CASSVGTGGILGNTIYF
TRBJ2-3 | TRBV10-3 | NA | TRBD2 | TGTGCCATCAGTGAGGGAGGGACTAGCGGGAGGCAAGATACGCAGTATTTT | CAISEGGTSGRQDTQYF
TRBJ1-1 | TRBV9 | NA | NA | TGTGCCAGCAGCGCCGCGAGCGGGAACACTGAAGCTTTCTTT | CASSAASGNTEAFF
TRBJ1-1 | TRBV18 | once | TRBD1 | TGTGCCAGCTCACAGGGGGCGCGGAACACTGAAGCTTTCTTT | CASSQGARNTEAFF
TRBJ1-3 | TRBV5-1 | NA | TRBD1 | TGCGCCAGCAGCCCGGGGACAGTTCTGGCCACGGGAAACACCATATATTTT | CASSPGTVLATGNTIYF
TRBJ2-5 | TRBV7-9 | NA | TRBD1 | TGTGCCAGCACCCTGGCGGGGACAGGGGGGAAGACCCAGTACTTC | CASTLAGTGGKTQYF
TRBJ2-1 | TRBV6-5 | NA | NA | TGTGCCAGCAGTTATGGCGGAGGGACCTACAATGAGCAGTTCTTC | CASSYGGGTYNEQFF
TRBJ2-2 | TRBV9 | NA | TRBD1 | TGTGCCAGCAGCGTGACAGGGGATTACACCGGGGAGCTGTTTTTT | CASSVTGDYTGELFF
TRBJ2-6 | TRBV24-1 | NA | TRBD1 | TGTGCCACCAGTGATTTGAAGGCAGGGGGCGAGGCTGGGGCCAACGTCCTGACTTTC | CATSDLKAGGEAGANVLTF
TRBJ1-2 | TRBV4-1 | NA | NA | TGCGCCAGCAGCCAACCTAACAGCGGGGGCTATGGCTACACCTTC | CASSQPNSGGYGYTF
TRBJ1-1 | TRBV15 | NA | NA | TGTGCCACCAGCAGAGACCTGGGCGCGCTCCAGGCGGCTTTCTTT | CATSRDLGALQAAFF
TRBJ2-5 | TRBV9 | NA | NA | TGTGCCAGCAGCGACAATGCACAAGAGACCCAGTACTTC | CASSDNAQETQYF
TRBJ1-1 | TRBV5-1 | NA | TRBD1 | TGCGCCAGCAGCCTGGGACAGGGACCTTTAGGCACTGAAGCTTTCTTT | CASSLGQGPLGTEAFF
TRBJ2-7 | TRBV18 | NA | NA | TGTGCCAGCTCACCAAAAGAGCCCCCCTACGAGCAGTACTTC | CASSPKEPPYEQYF
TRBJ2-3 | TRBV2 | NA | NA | TGTGCCACGGGGGGCAGAAATACGCAGTATTTT | CATGGRNTQYF
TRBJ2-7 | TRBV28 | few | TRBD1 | TGTGCCAGCAGTTTAGCCTCGGCCGGGACAGGGATGAACGAGCAGTACTTC | CASSLASAGTGMNEQYF
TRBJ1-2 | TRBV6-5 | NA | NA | TGTGCCAGCAGACTTACCAGGGGTCCTCAATATGGCTACACCTTC | CASRLTRGPQYGYTF
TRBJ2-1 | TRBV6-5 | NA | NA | TGTGCCAGCAGAAAAATAGGGGCAAAATACAATGAGCAGTTCTTC | CASRKIGAKYNEQFF
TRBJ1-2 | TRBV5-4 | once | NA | TGTGCCAGCAGCTCATACGACAAGGATGGCTACACCTTC | CASSSYDKDGYTF
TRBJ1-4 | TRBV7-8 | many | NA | TGTGCCAGCAGCCCCTCCGGGGTCGGTGAAAAACTGTTTTTT | CASSPSGVGEKLFF
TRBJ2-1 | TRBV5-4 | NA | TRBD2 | TGTGCCAGCAGCGGGACTAGCACCGATGAGCAGTTCTTC | CASSGTSTDEQFF
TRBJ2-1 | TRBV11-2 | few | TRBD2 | TGTGCCAGCAGCTTAGGGGCCGGGACTAGCTATGAGCAGTTCTTC | CASSLGAGTSYEQFF
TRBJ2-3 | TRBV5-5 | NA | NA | TGTGCCAGCAGCGCGCCCGGACTCCAAAGCACAGATACGCAGTATTTT | CASSAPGLQSTDTQYF
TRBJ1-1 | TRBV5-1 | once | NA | TGCGCCAGCAGCACAGGACAGTCGGTCACTGAAGCTTTCTTT | CASSTGQSVTEAFF